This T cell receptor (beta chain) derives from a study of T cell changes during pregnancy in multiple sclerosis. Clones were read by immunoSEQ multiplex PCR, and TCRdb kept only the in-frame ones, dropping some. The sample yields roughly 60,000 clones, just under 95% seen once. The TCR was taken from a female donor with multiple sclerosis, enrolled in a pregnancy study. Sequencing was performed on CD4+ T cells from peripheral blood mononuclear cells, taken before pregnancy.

CDR3 region: CASSPEPFAYEQYF. CDR3 nucleotide sequence: TGTGCCAGCAGCCCGGAGCCGTTTGCCTACGAGCAGTACTTC. The chain joins TRBV5-4 to TRBJ2-7; D remains ambiguous. The CDR3 contains 14 residues. Trimming took 4 bases from V and 2 from J, leaving 13 bases between them. CDR1 and CDR2 (germline): SGHNT, YYREEE (reference sequence).